Below are 3 T cell receptor beta chains sequenced from a single sample in a study of T cells after yellow fever vaccination. TCRdb passed the 5' RACE reads through MiXCR, listing each CDR3 protein once. This table holds about 73,000 distinct CDR3 sequences, 7.5% to 9% found once. The sequencing used CD8+ T cells sorted from PBMCs, collected on the day of the yellow fever booster vaccination. All receptors come from a man aged 25-45 years who received the YFV17D yellow fever vaccine.

This clonotype has at least ten counts. V and J are TRBV10-2 and TRBJ2-2, with D uncertain. Germline V gene lookup returns CDR1 WSHSY and CDR2 SAAADI. This CDR3 is 12 amino acids long. Trimming pared 6 bases from V and 5 bases from J, leaving 7 bases between. The CDR3 loop is CASRAQTGELFF. DNA of the CDR3: TGCGCCAGCAGAGCTCAGACCGGGGAGCTGTTTTTT.

The chain carries TRBV7-3 and TRBJ2-1; 8 bases match TRBD1. The CDR3 covers 15 residues. CDR1 is SGHTA and CDR2 is FQGTGA in the germline V gene. J lost 7 bases, V lost 3 bases, and 8 bases had no gene match. In DNA form, the CDR3 reads TGTGCCAGCAGCTTTTCGGGACAGGTTAAAAATGAGCAGTTCTTC. This translates into CASSFSGQVKNEQFF.

The chain couples TRBV18 to TRBJ1-1; 8 nucleotides line up with TRBD1. This CDR3 spans 15 amino acids. Germline assignment: CDR1 KGHSH and CDR2 LQKENI. V dropped 5 bases and J dropped 0; count of bases not matched to a gene: 5. CDR3 DNA: TGTGCCAGCTCAACAGGGGGGGGTCTGAACACTGAAGCTTTCTTT. Translating gives CASSTGGGLNTEAFF.